This T cell receptor beta chain came from a study of T cell changes during pregnancy in multiple sclerosis. The CDR3 length is 15 residues. The V gene's germline CDR1 is SEHNR and CDR2 FQNEAQ (reference sequence). Trimming stripped 5 bases from V and 2 bases from J, with 16 bases between. The assay was immunoSEQ multiplex PCR, and TCRdb's table has in-frame clones only and misses some. Of about 70,000 clones in the sample, around nine tenths were seen once. The sample here was peripheral blood, taken in the third trimester of pregnancy. The origin of this receptor is a female donor in good health, enrolled as a control in a pregnancy study. V and J are TRBV7-9 and TRBJ2-7; tentative D call: TRBD1 (6 bases). CDR3 residues: CASSNDRSMPYEQYF. The CDR3 region has the DNA TGTGCCAGCAGCAATGACAGGTCCATGCCCTACGAGCAGTACTTC.